This T cell receptor (beta chain) was observed in a study of cytomegalovirus exposure and HLA in healthy donors. Study-level findings and limits: Reportedly, HLA-A and HLA-B alleles of most subjects were accurately predicted from TCR beta.

Remarks on this clone: Its specificity is unknown.

PCR used 60 Vbeta primers and 13 Jbeta primers. Assay used: immunoSEQ multiplex PCR; TCRdb lists only in-frame clones, some missing. Among 90,000 to 150,000 clones listed, over 60% were seen once. Samples came from healthy bone marrow donors. In nominal health when sampled, donors likely had unrecorded immune exposures nonetheless. With 4 bases removed from V and 9 bases from J, the gap between germline ends came to 21 bases. There are 15 residues in the CDR3. Germline V gene data show CDR1 as MNHEY and CDR2 as SVGAGI. The chain carries TRBV6-5 and TRBJ2-5, with TRBD1 as a possible D gene (7 bases). The source is a woman aged 25-40 years in good health and CMV-seropositive. Material: PBMCs. CDR3 bases: TGTGCCAGCAGTTCGGGCAGGGGGGCCTCGGGAGCCCAGTACTTC. This translates into CASSSGRGASGAQYF.